These T cell receptor beta chains were read from a single sample in a study of cytomegalovirus exposure and HLA in healthy donors. Sequenced by immunoSEQ multiplex PCR; TCRdb stores in-frame clones only, minus some. The sample has approximately 130,000 clones, over 85% seen once. The source material was PBMCs. Receptors originate from a young woman in good health and CMV-seronegative. CDR3s include the opening cysteine and the closing phenylalanine or tryptophan. Fields, in order: J gene, V gene, D gene, clone size, CDR3 protein, CDR3 DNA. D genes are given only for firm matches. Part of the rows lack a size; the others show once, few, many or a class for expanded clones.

TRBJ1-4 | TRBV28 | TRBD1 | NA | CASSFGQGGSEKLFF | TGTGCCAGCAGTTTTGGGCAGGGGGGATCTGAAAAACTGTTTTTT
TRBJ1-5 | TRBV19 | TRBD1 | NA | CASKEYRTGGNQPQHF | TGTGCCAGCAAAGAGTATAGGACAGGGGGGAATCAGCCCCAGCATTTT
TRBJ2-7 | TRBV7-9 | NA | NA | CASSLRTGIRGEQYF | TGTGCCAGCAGCTTAAGGACGGGAATCCGGGGCGAGCAGTACTTC
TRBJ1-4 | TRBV6-5 | TRBD1 | NA | CASSYTTGVTNEKLFF | TGTGCCAGCAGTTACACGACAGGGGTAACTAATGAAAAACTGTTTTTT
TRBJ1-2 | TRBV5-1 | NA | NA | CASSLDRPTDYGYTF | TGCGCCAGCAGCCTGGACAGACCTACCGACTATGGCTACACCTTC
TRBJ2-2 | TRBV5-1 | NA | once | CASSLVAGAGTNTGELFF | TGCGCCAGCAGCTTGGTGGCAGGGGCAGGCACGAACACCGGGGAGCTGTTTTTT
TRBJ1-6 | TRBV11-2 | NA | NA | CASSFPNSPLHF | TGTGCCAGCAGCTTCCCAAATTCACCCCTCCACTTT
TRBJ2-7 | TRBV6-6 | NA | NA | CASSYSGRSYEQYF | TGTGCCAGCAGTTACTCTGGCAGATCCTACGAGCAGTACTTC
TRBJ2-1 | TRBV7-9 | TRBD2 | NA | CASSLARGLKYEQFF | TGTGCCAGCAGCTTAGCGCGGGGACTAAAGTATGAGCAGTTCTTC
TRBJ2-2 | TRBV9 | TRBD2 | NA | CASSVGALTSGRTGELFF | TGTGCCAGCAGCGTAGGAGCCCTGACTAGCGGGAGGACCGGGGAGCTGTTTTTT
TRBJ2-3 | TRBV7-2 | NA | NA | CASSKGTYVSTDTQYF | TGTGCCAGCAGCAAAGGGACATATGTTAGCACAGATACGCAGTATTTT
TRBJ1-1 | TRBV5-4 | NA | NA | CASSLGVGTEAFF | TGTGCCAGCAGCTTAGGGGTAGGTACTGAAGCTTTCTTT
TRBJ2-5 | TRBV19 | NA | NA | CASSPTWTQETQYF | TGTGCCAGTAGTCCCACGTGGACACAGGAGACCCAGTACTTC
TRBJ1-1 | TRBV28 | NA | NA | CASSGQWNTEAFF | TGTGCCAGCAGTGGTCAGTGGAACACTGAAGCTTTCTTT
TRBJ2-1 | TRBV5-1 | TRBD2 | NA | CASSPGTSVNEQFF | TGCGCCAGCAGCCCCGGGACTAGCGTCAATGAGCAGTTCTTC
TRBJ2-3 | TRBV28 | NA | few | CASQFIQGTDTQYF | TGTGCCAGCCAGTTTATTCAGGGCACAGATACGCAGTATTTT
TRBJ2-4 | TRBV5-1 | TRBD1 | NA | CASSRGTENIQYF | TGCGCCAGCAGCAGAGGGACAGAAAACATTCAGTACTTC
TRBJ2-7 | TRBV6-4 | NA | NA | CASSYRAPSSYEQYF | TGTGCCAGCAGCTACAGGGCCCCAAGCTCCTACGAGCAGTACTTC
TRBJ1-6 | TRBV6-1 | TRBD1 | NA | CASRGGQGNSPLHF | TGTGCCAGCAGGGGGGGACAGGGTAATTCACCCCTCCACTTT
TRBJ2-2 | TRBV9 | NA | NA | CATPRGTVSANTGELFF | TGTGCCACCCCCCGGGGGACAGTAAGCGCGAACACCGGGGAGCTGTTTTTT
TRBJ2-1 | TRBV10-3 | TRBD1 | NA | CAISGDRGNNEQFF | TGTGCCATCAGCGGGGACAGGGGAAACAATGAGCAGTTCTTC
TRBJ2-1 | TRBV7-9 | NA | NA | CASERELADPNEQFF | TGTGCCAGCGAGAGGGAGCTAGCCGATCCCAATGAGCAGTTCTTC
TRBJ2-7 | TRBV7-9 | NA | NA | CASSLDNRNPYEQYF | TGTGCCAGCAGCTTAGATAACAGGAACCCCTACGAGCAGTACTTC
TRBJ2-7 | TRBV11-1 | NA | once | CASSFGMGGYEQYF | TGTGCCAGCAGCTTCGGCATGGGGGGCTACGAGCAGTACTTC
TRBJ1-2 | TRBV30 | TRBD1 | NA | CLGQGKDGYTF | TGTCTGGGACAGGGGAAGGATGGCTACACCTTC
TRBJ1-1 | TRBV19 | NA | NA | CASSIPSTGNTEAFF | TGTGCCAGTAGTATACCCTCGACAGGGAACACTGAAGCTTTCTTT
TRBJ2-7 | TRBV25-1 | TRBD2 | NA | CASSRLGGELYEQYF | TGTGCCAGCAGCCGCTTGGGAGGGGAGCTCTACGAGCAGTACTTC
TRBJ1-2 | TRBV29-1 | TRBD1 | NA | CSVLGGKDRGPYGYTF | TGCAGCGTCCTCGGAGGGAAAGACAGGGGACCCTATGGCTACACCTTC
TRBJ1-5 | TRBV5-5 | NA | once | CASSLLGGNQPQHF | TGTGCCAGCAGCTTGCTGGGAGGGAATCAGCCCCAGCATTTT
TRBJ1-4 | TRBV4-1 | NA | NA | CASSQTPGVTNEKLFF | TGCGCCAGCAGCCAGACGCCGGGAGTAACTAATGAAAAACTGTTTTTT
TRBJ2-7 | TRBV18 | TRBD2 | NA | CASSPYQREGPYEQYF | TGTGCCAGCTCACCATATCAGCGGGAGGGCCCTTACGAGCAGTACTTC
TRBJ2-5 | TRBV7-7 | TRBD1 | NA | CASSQEGQGGETQYF | TGTGCCAGCAGCCAAGAGGGACAGGGAGGAGAGACCCAGTACTTC
TRBJ2-3 | TRBV25-1 | NA | NA | CASSLLGGTDTQYF | TGTGCCAGCAGTCTCCTGGGAGGCACAGATACGCAGTATTTT
TRBJ1-1 | TRBV15 | TRBD1 | NA | CATSRRTGLGDTEAFF | TGTGCCACCAGCAGAAGGACAGGGTTGGGAGACACTGAAGCTTTCTTT
TRBJ2-1 | TRBV28 | NA | NA | CASTPETSSYNEQFF | TGTGCCAGCACCCCCGAGACTAGCTCCTACAATGAGCAGTTCTTC
TRBJ1-5 | TRBV28 | TRBD1 | NA | CASTRQGINQPQHF | TGTGCCAGCACTAGACAGGGTATCAATCAGCCCCAGCATTTT
TRBJ1-2 | TRBV9 | TRBD1 | NA | CASSVEGQGARGYGYTF | TGTGCCAGCAGTGTGGAGGGACAGGGGGCGCGGGGCTATGGCTACACCTTC
TRBJ2-7 | TRBV2 | TRBD1 | NA | CASRKQGLYEQYF | TGTGCCAGCAGGAAACAGGGGCTCTACGAGCAGTACTTC
TRBJ1-3 | TRBV5-1 | NA | NA | CASTPGGNTIYF | TGCGCCAGCACCCCGGGGGGAAACACCATATATTTT
TRBJ1-1 | TRBV10-1 | TRBD1 | NA | CASRRRGGGMNTEAFF | TGCGCCAGCAGGAGGAGAGGGGGCGGAATGAACACTGAAGCTTTCTTT
TRBJ2-3 | TRBV10-3 | NA | NA | CAIKGTDHDTQYF | TGTGCCATCAAAGGGACTGATCACGATACGCAGTATTTT
TRBJ2-7 | TRBV28 | TRBD2 | NA | CASSLDTKGLGPLRDEQYF | TGTGCCAGCAGTTTAGATACCAAGGGACTAGGCCCCCTCCGGGACGAGCAGTACTTC
TRBJ2-7 | TRBV28 | TRBD2 | NA | CASSGILAGDEQYF | TGTGCCAGCAGTGGTATTCTAGCGGGAGACGAGCAGTACTTC
TRBJ1-2 | TRBV4-3 | TRBD1 | NA | CASSQEWDSQNYGYTF | TGCGCCAGCAGCCAAGAGTGGGACAGCCAAAACTATGGCTACACCTTC
TRBJ2-3 | TRBV5-1 | TRBD1 | NA | CASSRTGIPSTDTQYF | TGCGCCAGCAGCAGGACAGGGATACCTAGCACAGATACGCAGTATTTT
TRBJ1-2 | TRBV6-5 | TRBD1 | NA | CASSYSSGGSYGYTF | TGTGCCAGCAGTTACTCGTCAGGGGGCAGCTATGGCTACACCTTC
TRBJ1-1 | TRBV30 | NA | NA | CAWSPRQYEAFF | TGTGCCTGGAGTCCCCGACAGTATGAAGCTTTCTTT
TRBJ1-6 | TRBV12-2 | NA | NA | CASRLVGVSGYDSPLHF | TGTGCAAGTCGCTTAGTCGGGGTAAGCGGTTACGATTCACCCCTCCACTTT
TRBJ2-5 | TRBV11-1 | NA | NA | CASSSRDRGTQYF | TGTGCCAGCAGCTCCCGAGATCGGGGGACCCAGTACTTC
TRBJ2-3 | TRBV28 | TRBD2 | NA | CASSSRLAGGPITDTQYF | TGTGCCAGCAGTTCCCGACTAGCGGGAGGGCCCATCACAGATACGCAGTATTTT
TRBJ1-1 | TRBV7-8 | TRBD1 | NA | CASSSGQGNTEAFF | TGTGCCAGCAGCTCGGGACAGGGGAACACTGAAGCTTTCTTT
TRBJ2-7 | TRBV13 | TRBD2 | NA | CASSSPRPLLAEGSYEQYF | TGTGCCAGCAGCTCGCCACGGCCCCTTCTAGCGGAGGGCTCCTACGAGCAGTACTTC
TRBJ2-7 | TRBV7-2 | NA | NA | CASSSTPGSAEQYF | TGTGCCAGCAGCTCCACCCCAGGCTCAGCAGAGCAGTACTTC
TRBJ2-2 | TRBV19 | TRBD1 | NA | CASSPQGARNTGELFF | TGTGCCAGTAGTCCACAGGGGGCGCGTAACACCGGGGAGCTGTTTTTT
TRBJ2-7 | TRBV10-1 | TRBD1 | NA | CASSGDSRYEQYF | TGCGCCAGCAGCGGGGACAGCCGCTACGAGCAGTACTTC